Here is one T cell receptor beta chain with its context. This CDR3 contains 17 residues. The V end was cut by 9 bases, the J end by 0 bases, with 18 bases between. Looked up from germline, CDR1 is SGHTA and CDR2 is FQGNSA. The source of the sample is a study of blood T cell repertoires in COVID-19. Study-level information: Sites in the United States, Italy and Spain provided acute and convalescent COVID-19 samples. PBMCs, B-cell-depleted T cells, or T cells provided the cDNA or gDNA that made up the material.

Per the study methods: Amplification from reference gene primers served as the basis for estimated nucleated cell counts. The table came from immunoSEQ multiplex PCR; TCRdb's copy has only in-frame clones and leaves some out. That table is the source of V, J and clone size, and D and trimming were worked out from the DNA. In the table there are 120,000 or so clones, 90% of which are singletons. The V and J genes are TRBV7-2 and TRBJ2-6, with D possibly being TRBD2 (6 bases). The origin of this receptor is a man aged 50-60 years with active COVID-19. Sequenced input: peripheral blood. DNA of the CDR3: TGTGCCAGTTACTCGGAGGGCGCTTACTCTGGGGCCAACGTCCTGACTTTC. Its protein product is CASYSEGAYSGANVLTF.